This T cell receptor beta chain was obtained from a study of CD4 and CD8 cells across lung adenocarcinoma regions. This clonotype was observed a handful of times. The patients had localized lung adenocarcinoma, a non-small cell subtype. TCRdb independently ran MiXCR on the PCR reads; one entry per CDR3 protein. The top ten clones hold about 19% of a sample with 8,500 to 10,000 distinct CDR3 sequences, about 47% of them seen once. The sample taken for sequencing was CD4+ T cells from the margin of a lung tumor. This clonotype was sampled from a male donor with lung adenocarcinoma. The CD4 and CD8 labels of this study may be unreliable.

Written as DNA, the CDR3 is TGTGCCAGCAGAGTCAGGGGGGATAAAAACATTCAGTACTTC. Its translation is CASRVRGDKNIQYF. The chain recombines TRBV27 with TRBJ2-4; a weak D match, TRBD1 (7 bases). The V gene lost 6 bases and the J gene lost 4 bases, with 13 bases spanning the gap. The CDR3 contains 14 residues. Germline V gives CDR1 MNHEY, CDR2 SMNVEV (reference sequence).